The 24 T cell receptor beta chains presented below share a single source sample, sequenced in a study of T cell responses to AZD1222 COVID-19 vaccine. TCRdb keeps only in-frame clones here, not all; method: immunoSEQ multiplex PCR. The repertoire includes 120,000 to 150,000 clones, roughly 86% of them detected once, and about 5% sits in the top ten. The sequencing used peripheral blood, collected 28 days after the second AZD1222 dose. These receptor sequences come from an adult who received the AZD1222 COVID-19 vaccine.

V is TRBV10-3 and J is TRBJ1-3; the D gene is possibly TRBD1 (5 bases). V was trimmed by 9 bases and J by 4 bases, leaving 13 bases between them. The CDR3 runs to 13 residues. CDR1 ENHRY and CDR2 SYGVKD come from the germline V gene. CDR3 in DNA: TGTGCCATGAACCGGGACGGGGGAAACACCATATATTTT. It specifies CAMNRDGGNTIYF.

The chain joins TRBV5-1 to TRBJ2-3, with TRBD1 as a possible D gene (5 bases). Germline CDR1 SGHRS, CDR2 YFSETQ. CDR3 length: 14 residues. Trimming left V 10 bases short and J 1 base short, with 16 bases between. The CDR3 DNA reads TGCGCCGGATCGAAGGGGTCCCGCACAGATACGCAGTATTTT. Translation: CAGSKGSRTDTQYF.

The chain combines TRBV12-3 or TRBV12-4 with TRBJ2-7; a weak D match, TRBD1 (6 bases). Trimming stripped 5 bases from V and 3 bases from J, with 11 bases between. This CDR3 is built from 13 residues. CDR3 residues: CASSQGTYYEQYF. The CDR3, as DNA: TGTGCCAGCAGTCAGGGGACCTACTACGAGCAGTACTTC.

This chain joins TRBV5-4 and TRBJ2-6; no firm D call. The V gene lost 5 bases and the J gene lost 0 bases, with 9 bases spanning the gap. In germline, CDR1 is SGHNT, CDR2 YYREEE (reference sequence). The CDR3 extends over 15 amino acids. This CDR3 reads CASSLRSSGANVLTF. The CDR3 DNA reads as TGTGCCAGCAGTTTACGAAGCTCTGGGGCCAACGTCCTGACTTTC. Filled out from reference TRBV5-4 and TRBJ2-6, the complete variable domain reads ETGVTQSPTHLIKTRGQQVTLRCSSQSGHNTVSWYQQALGQGPQFIFQYYREEENGRGNFPPRFSGLQFPNYSSELNVNALELDDSALYLCASSLRSSGANVLTFGAGSRLTVL.

The CDR3 DNA sequence: TGTGCCAGCAGTGAAAAGGGGGTCGGCAATCAGCCCCAGCATTTT. Its protein is CASSEKGVGNQPQHF. V and J are TRBV6-1 and TRBJ1-5; perhaps TRBD1 as D (6 bases). The germline gives CDR1 MNHNS, CDR2 SASEGT. CDR3 length: 15 amino acids. Trimming stripped 2 bases from V and 2 bases from J, with 10 bases between.

The chain is built from TRBV4-1 and TRBJ2-5; 16 bases match TRBD2. Germline V lookup: CDR1 MGHRA, CDR2 YSYEKL. The CDR3 is 20 amino acids. The junction had 13 bases not matched to a gene; V was cut back by 4 bases and J by 2 bases. CDR3 DNA sequence: TGCGCCAGCAGCCGTCTACCTGGGACTAGCGGGGGGGCCAGGCAAGAGACCCAGTACTTC. It specifies CASSRLPGTSGGARQETQYF.

This chain uses TRBV11-3 with TRBJ1-1; D is possibly TRBD1 (5 bases). Trimming pared 2 bases from V and 0 bases from J, leaving 10 bases between. The CDR3 extends over 15 amino acids. Germline assignment: CDR1 SGHNT and CDR2 YENEEA. The CDR3 loop reads CASSLFRVMNTEAFF. DNA for the CDR3: TGTGCCAGCAGCTTATTCAGGGTAATGAACACTGAAGCTTTCTTT.

The chain has TRBV9 and TRBJ2-3; TRBD2 matches at 11 bases. The CDR3 spans 17 residues. The V gene end was trimmed by 3 bases and the J gene end by 2 bases; junction bases not matched to a gene: 8. CDR1 and CDR2 (germline): SGDLS, YYNGEE. The CDR3 nucleotides are TGTGCCAGCAGCGCCCGGGGACTAGCGGAGGTCACAGATACGCAGTATTTT. Translation gives CASSARGLAEVTDTQYF.

The chain recombines TRBV1 with TRBJ2-3; TRBD2 reflects the table's D call only, with no check against the DNA. TRBV1 counts as a pseudogene. The CDR3 runs 21 residues. The CDR3 DNA follows: TGCACCAGCAGCCAAGATGTGACTAGCGGGAGGCCCGAGGGGGACACAGATACGCAGTATTTT. Protein: CTSSQDVTSGRPEGDTDTQYF.

The rearrangement links TRBV5-6 to TRBJ2-2, with 10 bases aligning to TRBD2. In germline, CDR1 is SGHDT, CDR2 YYEEEE. The CDR3 has 13 residues. Trimming took 5 bases from V and 13 from J; bases not matched to a gene: 8. The CDR3 protein is CASSPLAGAPLFF. The CDR3 DNA follows: TGTGCCAGCAGTCCCCTAGCGGGGGCCCCGCTGTTTTTT.

V gene TRBV2 combines with J gene TRBJ1-1; 7 bases fit TRBD1. The CDR3 has 14 amino acids. CDR1 and CDR2 (germline): SNHLY, FYNNEI. V shed 4 bases and J 1 base; nucleotides not matched to a gene: 3. The DNA for the CDR3 is TGTGCCAGCAGTGGATACAGGGGGAACACTGAAGCTTTCTTT. Amino acid sequence: CASSGYRGNTEAFF.

V gene TRBV13 combines with J gene TRBJ2-7; D perhaps matches TRBD1 (5 bases). The germline V gene has CDR1 PRHDT and CDR2 FYEKMQ (reference sequence). Deletions cut 0 bases from V and 0 bases from J, with 12 bases between. This CDR3 spans 16 amino acids. Here the CDR3 reads CASSLGRQGSSYEQYF. The CDR3 DNA follows: TGTGCCAGCAGCTTAGGCCGCCAGGGTAGCTCCTACGAGCAGTACTTC.

This sequence joins TRBV7-2 and TRBJ1-1; no definite D call. CDR3 size: 14 residues. Trimming shortened V by 6 bases and J by 2 bases, and 13 bases separated the two germline ends. Germline CDR1 SGHTA, CDR2 FQGNSA. This CDR3 is CASSFLQRNTEAFF. Written as DNA, the CDR3 is TGTGCCAGCAGTTTCCTACAGAGAAACACTGAAGCTTTCTTT.

The rearrangement links TRBV7-9 to TRBJ1-5, with D unclear. CDR3 length equals 12 residues. Germline V lookup: CDR1 SEHNR, CDR2 FQNEAQ (reference sequence). Trimming shortened V by 1 base and J by 6 bases, and 4 bases separated the two germline ends. The CDR3 DNA is TGTGCCAGCAGCTTAGGAATTCAGCCCCAGCATTTT. This gives the protein CASSLGIQPQHF. Together with reference TRBV7-9 and TRBJ1-5, the CDR3 gives the full variable domain: DTGVSQNPRHKITKRGQNVTFRCDPISEHNRLYWYRQTLGQGPEFLTYFQNEAQLEKSRLLSDRFSAERPKGSFSTLEIQRTEQGDSAMYLCASSLGIQPQHFGDGTRLSIL.

The V call is TRBV4-2, the J call TRBJ2-1; 10 positions match TRBD2. Germline CDR1 is LGHNA and CDR2 is YNFKEQ. The CDR3 length is 15 residues. V was pared by 5 bases and J by 9 bases, with 10 bases of the junction left unmatched. CDR3 nucleotides: TGTGCCAGCAGCTTCCTAGCGGGGGAAGGGAGTGAGCAGTTCTTC. It codes for CASSFLAGEGSEQFF.

The chain recombines TRBV5-1 with TRBJ2-1; TRBD2 is a possible D gene (6 bases). CDR1 is SGHRS, CDR2 YFSETQ, per germline. The germline V and J ends were trimmed by 2 bases and 7 bases, with 22 bases remaining between them. This CDR3 region has 17 residues. The CDR3, as DNA: TGCGCCAGCAGCTTTGGTGGCGGGACCGCCAACAGGAATGAGCAGTTCTTC. Amino acids: CASSFGGGTANRNEQFF. Full variable domain (missing parts from reference TRBV5-1 and TRBJ2-1): KAGVTQTPRYLIKTRGQQVTLSCSPISGHRSVSWYQQTPGQGLQFLFEYFSETQRNKGNFPGRFSGRQFSNSRSEMNVSTLELGDSALYLCASSFGGGTANRNEQFFGPGTRLTVL.

As DNA, the CDR3 is TGTGCCAGTCGGGAACTAGCGGGAGACTCAGATACGCAGTATTTT. Its protein is CASRELAGDSDTQYF. This chain links TRBV19 with TRBJ2-3; 11 positions match TRBD2. The ends lost 8 bases at V and 4 bases at J; junction bases unmatched: 8. The CDR3 runs 15 residues. Germline V gene sequence: CDR1 LNHDA, CDR2 SQIVND (reference sequence).

The chain recombines TRBV11-2 with TRBJ1-2; 9 bases map to TRBD1. This CDR3 is built from 13 residues. In germline, CDR1 is SGHAT, CDR2 FQNNGV. The V segment lost 5 bases and the J segment 8 bases; nucleotides outside the gene matches: 6. The CDR3, as DNA: TGTGCCAGCAGCACACAGGGGGCGGGAGGCTACACCTTC. The encoded protein is CASSTQGAGGYTF. The full variable domain, its missing parts supplied by reference TRBV11-2 and TRBJ1-2, is EAGVAQSPRYKIIEKRQSVAFWCNPISGHATLYWYQQILGQGPKLLIQFQNNGVVDDSQLPKDRFSAERLKGVDSTLKIQPAKLEDSAVYLCASSTQGAGGYTFGSGTRLTVV.

The J gene is TRBJ2-5, the V gene TRBV2, with D perhaps matching TRBD2 (6 bases). From germline, CDR1 is SNHLY and CDR2 FYNNEI. There are 13 residues in the CDR3. Between the trimmed V and J ends, which lost 4 bases and 9 bases, there was a span of 15 bases. Here the CDR3 reads CASSASGSEAQYF. In DNA form, the CDR3 reads TGTGCCAGCAGTGCCAGCGGGTCTGAGGCCCAGTACTTC.

The chain employs TRBV7-2 and TRBJ1-6; D ambiguous. The germline gives CDR1 SGHTA, CDR2 FQGNSA. Trimming shortened V by 3 bases and J by 6 bases, and 12 bases separated the two germline ends. CDR3 length: 15 amino acids. The CDR3 is CASSFGQFVNSPLHF. CDR3 DNA sequence: TGTGCCAGCAGCTTTGGGCAGTTTGTTAATTCACCCCTCCACTTT. Full variable domain (outside the CDR3, taken from reference TRBV7-2 and TRBJ1-6): GAGVSQSPSNKVTEKGKDVELRCDPISGHTALYWYRQSLGQGLEFLIYFQGNSAPDKSGLPSDRFSAERTGGSVSTLTIQRTQQEDSAVYLCASSFGQFVNSPLHFGNGTRLTVT.

The chain carries TRBV11-2 and TRBJ1-2, with D tentatively TRBD1 (5 bases). CDR1 SGHAT and CDR2 FQNNGV come from the germline V gene. CDR3 length equals 13 residues. V was shortened by 5 bases and J by 3 bases, with 10 bases between the two germline ends. In nucleotides, the CDR3 is TGTGCCAGCAGCGTTGGGGCAGACTATGGCTACACCTTC. Its protein is CASSVGADYGYTF. The variable domain in full, with the rest retrieved from reference TRBV11-2 and TRBJ1-2, is EAGVAQSPRYKIIEKRQSVAFWCNPISGHATLYWYQQILGQGPKLLIQFQNNGVVDDSQLPKDRFSAERLKGVDSTLKIQPAKLEDSAVYLCASSVGADYGYTFGSGTRLTVV.

As to this clone: The junction and the germline gene differ at one end; a read error may be behind it. V usage is TRBV11-3 and J usage is TRBJ2-3; D is unresolved. The CDR3 length is 12 residues. Germline CDR1 and CDR2: SGHNT and YENEEA. In nucleotides, the CDR3 is TGTGCCGGCAGCTTAGGGTCGCAGAAGCAGTATTTT. This translates into CAGSLGSQKQYF.

The rearrangement uses TRBV10-3 and TRBJ2-2; the match to TRBD1 covers 8 bases. This CDR3 spans 17 amino acids. With V trimmed by 1 base and J by 4 bases, 8 bases remained unmatched. The V gene's germline CDR1 is ENHRY and CDR2 SYGVKD. This CDR3 reads CAISELKRTGSTGELFF. The DNA of the CDR3 is TGTGCCATCAGTGAGTTGAAAAGGACAGGGAGCACCGGGGAGCTGTTTTTT.

The chain has TRBV7-2 and TRBJ1-6; D gene uncertain. The V end lost 3 bases, the J end lost 17 bases, and 14 bases lay between the germline ends. The CDR3 length is 12 residues. Germline V gene lookup returns CDR1 SGHTA and CDR2 FQGNSA. The CDR3 nucleotides read TGTGCCAGCAGCTTGATTGCCTTGAAGGTCCACTTT. Its protein is CASSLIALKVHF.